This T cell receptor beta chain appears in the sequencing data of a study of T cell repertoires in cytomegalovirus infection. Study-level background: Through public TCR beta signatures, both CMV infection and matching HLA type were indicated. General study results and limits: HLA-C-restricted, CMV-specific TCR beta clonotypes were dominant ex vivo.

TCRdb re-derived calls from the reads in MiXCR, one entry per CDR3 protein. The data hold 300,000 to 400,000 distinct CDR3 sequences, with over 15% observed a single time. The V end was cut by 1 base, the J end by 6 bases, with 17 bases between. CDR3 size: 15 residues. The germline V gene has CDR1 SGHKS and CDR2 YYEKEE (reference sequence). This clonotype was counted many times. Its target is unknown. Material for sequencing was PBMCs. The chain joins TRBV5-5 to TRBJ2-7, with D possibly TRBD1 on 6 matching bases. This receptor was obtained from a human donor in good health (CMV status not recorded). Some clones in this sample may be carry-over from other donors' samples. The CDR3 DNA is TGTGCCAGCAGCTTGTCGGGGACACCCGTTGGCGAGCAGTACTTC. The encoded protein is CASSLSGTPVGEQYF. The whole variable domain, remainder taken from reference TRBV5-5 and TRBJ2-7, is DAGVTQSPTHLIKTRGQQVTLRCSPISGHKSVSWYQQVLGQGPQFIFQYYEKEERGRGNFPDRFSARQFPNYSSELNVNALLLGDSALYLCASSLSGTPVGEQYFGPGTRLTVT.